This T cell receptor (beta chain) is drawn from a study of blood T cells in healthy people across ages. A remark on this clonotype: Antigen: not known.

The second PCR ran roughly 6 to 11 cycles with a sample-barcoded 5' primer and J-beta primers. TCRdb re-called the 5' RACE reads through MiXCR, storing one row per CDR3 protein. The sample includes about 1 million distinct CDR3 sequences, 40% to 50% of them seen just once. The study, taken as a whole, reports: As age increased, TCR beta diversity per million T cells fell in a roughly linear fashion.

This receptor was taken from a woman in her fifties or sixties in good health. Sequencing was performed on blood.

CDR3 nucleotide sequence: TGCGCCAGCAGCCAGACAGGGGCCAATTCACCCCTCCACTTT. The encoded protein is CASSQTGANSPLHF. This rearrangement joins TRBV4-1 to TRBJ1-6; 8 bases are shared with TRBD1. Losses at the gene ends were 3 bases for V and 7 bases for J; bases not matched to a gene: 2. The germline V gene encodes CDR1 MGHRA and CDR2 YSYEKL. CDR3 length: 14 amino acids.